One sample yielded the 25 T cell receptor beta chains listed below, sequenced in a study of human T cells and chemical hapten exposure (dated by TCRdb to the early 2020s). The time point label here, explained by the study, means: patch test 1, 2 weeks after DPC sensitization. The treatment or condition label of this sample denotes: therapeutic diphenylcyclopropenone sensitization with weekly scalp DPC. Libraries came from RACE. Sequencing was performed on a NextSeq 500. TCRdb handled the public reads itself, with Q25 trimming in fastp and clone calling in MiXCR, and kept productive beta chains. Every CDR3 protein is listed once, alongside the most common genes and DNA of its rows. This sample holds 300,000 to 350,000 distinct CDR3 sequences; around 7% were observed only once. 7.5% to 9% of the sample belongs to the ten largest clones. Sequencing was performed on whole blood, taken in connection with sensitization to the hapten diphenylcyclopropenone (DPC). These receptors were collected from a woman in her late teens or twenties with alopecia areata. Some clones in this sample may be carry-over from other donors' samples.

In its sample, this clonotype was seen a few times. The chain has TRBV6-2 or TRBV6-3 and TRBJ2-3, with 10 positions matching TRBD2. The CDR3 extends over 19 amino acids. Germline CDR1 MNHEY, CDR2 SVGEGT. V lost 7 bases, J lost 0 bases, and 16 bases stayed unmatched. The CDR3 bases are TGTGCCAGCACCTTTGATCCCCGGCTAGCGGGGGTGAGCACAGATACGCAGTATTTT. It is translated as CASTFDPRLAGVSTDTQYF.

Ten or more counts support this clonotype. V and J are TRBV10-3 and TRBJ1-3; no clear D gene. Trimming took off 0 bases at V and 2 bases at J, with 5 bases between the two ends. The CDR3 spans 14 residues. Germline CDR1 and CDR2: ENHRY and SYGVKD. The CDR3 spells CAISESGTGNTIYF. CDR3 sequence (DNA): TGTGCCATCAGTGAGTCTGGGACTGGAAACACCATATATTTT.

This clonotype was picked up a small number of times. The V call is TRBV6-6, the J call TRBJ2-7; TRBD1 matches at 9 bases. J was trimmed by 4 bases and V by 0 bases; bases with no gene match: 4. This CDR3 has 15 amino acids. CDR1 and CDR2 (germline): MNHNY, SVGAGI (reference sequence). The CDR3 DNA follows: TGTGCCAGCAGTTACTCGCAACAGGGGGCTTACGAGCAGTACTTC. Protein: CASSYSQQGAYEQYF.

This clonotype occurred a few times. In DNA form, the CDR3 reads TGTGCCAGCAGTTACACCTCGGGACCGGGTGAAAAACTGTTTTTT. Its translation is CASSYTSGPGEKLFF. V gene TRBV2 combines with J gene TRBJ1-4, with TRBD1 as a possible D gene (5 bases). The CDR3 runs to 15 residues. The germline V and J ends were trimmed by 5 bases and 7 bases, with 17 bases remaining between them. CDR1 and CDR2 from the germline V gene are SNHLY and FYNNEI. Full variable domain (rest looked up from reference TRBV2 and TRBJ1-4): EPEVTQTPSHQVTQMGQEVILRCVPISNHLYFYWYRQILGQKVEFLVSFYNNEISEKSEIFDDQFSVERPDGSNFTLKIRSTKLEDSAMYFCASSYTSGPGEKLFFGSGTQLSVL.

V usage is TRBV4-1 and J usage is TRBJ1-4; D is unresolved. The CDR3 is made up of 16 amino acids. CDR1 and CDR2 from the germline V gene are MGHRA and YSYEKL. V lost 0 bases, J lost 0 bases, and 8 bases lay in between. The CDR3 sequence is CASSQDGFSTNEKLFF. The CDR3 region has the DNA TGCGCCAGCAGCCAAGATGGGTTTTCAACTAATGAAAAACTGTTTTTT.

The chain couples TRBV6-2 or TRBV6-3 to TRBJ2-7, with D unclear. Germline-derived CDR1 and CDR2 are MNHEY and SVGEGT. This CDR3 region has 14 residues. The V and J ends lost 8 bases and 0 bases respectively, with 14 bases between them. CDR3 in DNA: TGTGCCAGCGAGAGACGACCGAACTCCTACGAGCAGTACTTC. Its protein product is CASERRPNSYEQYF.

The rearrangement joins TRBV7-8 to TRBJ1-1; D gene uncertain. V lost 1 base, J lost 3 bases, and 6 bases lay in between. Germline V CDR1 and CDR2: SGHVS, FQNEAQ. The CDR3 consists of 13 residues. The CDR3 DNA reads as TGTGCCAGCAGCTTAGATAGTGACACTGAAGCTTTCTTT. It specifies CASSLDSDTEAFF.

This clonotype came up many times. This chain links TRBV6-6 with TRBJ1-5; weak D call: TRBD1 (5 bases). Looked up from germline, CDR1 is MNHNY and CDR2 is SVGAGI (reference sequence). Trimming cost V 0 bases and J 4 bases, with 7 bases left between them. The CDR3 has 14 residues. CDR3 residues: CASSYSTANQPQHF. The CDR3 region has the DNA TGTGCCAGCAGTTACTCGACAGCAAATCAGCCCCAGCATTTT.

The chain links TRBV10-3 to TRBJ2-7; D not certain. The CDR3 covers 13 residues. Trimming took 3 bases from V and 6 from J, leaving 12 bases between them. Germline V lookup: CDR1 ENHRY, CDR2 SYGVKD. The CDR3 DNA sequence: TGTGCCATCAGTGATTGGTCCCCGAGCGAGCAGTACTTC. Amino acid sequence: CAISDWSPSEQYF.

This clonotype was recorded many times. This rearrangement joins TRBV6-2 or TRBV6-3 to TRBJ1-1; D is perhaps TRBD1 (5 bases). This CDR3 region has 14 residues. Germline V gives CDR1 MNHEY, CDR2 SVGEGT. The ends were cut back, 5 bases at V and 0 bases at J, with 10 bases in the middle. The CDR3 DNA sequence: TGTGCCAGCAGTCGAGAGGGGCTGAACACTGAAGCTTTCTTT. Protein sequence: CASSREGLNTEAFF.

This clonotype has a count of ten or more. The chain links TRBV5-1 to TRBJ2-4; 7 positions match TRBD1. The CDR3 is 14 amino acids. Germline V gives CDR1 SGHRS, CDR2 YFSETQ. Losses at the gene ends were 6 bases for V and 5 bases for J; bases not matched to a gene: 8. The CDR3 nucleotides are TGCGCCAGCAAGGAGACAGGGACGGAAAACATTCAGTACTTC. Encoded protein: CASKETGTENIQYF.

This clonotype was picked up many times. The rearrangement uses TRBV4-3 and TRBJ2-2, with 11 bases fitting TRBD1. CDR3 length: 19 amino acids. The J segment lost 4 bases and the V segment lost 0 bases, leaving 10 bases of the junction unmatched. The germline V gene has CDR1 LGHNA and CDR2 YSLEER. The CDR3: CASSQDIWGTGGTTGELFF. The CDR3 DNA sequence: TGCGCCAGCAGCCAAGATATTTGGGGGACAGGGGGGACCACCGGGGAGCTGTTTTTT.

At least ten counts were recorded for this clonotype. The V gene is TRBV6-1, the J gene TRBJ2-2, with 9 bases that match TRBD1. Trimming at V came to 5 bases and at J to 3 bases, leaving 7 bases not matched to a gene. The CDR3 is 16 residues long. Germline CDR1 and CDR2: MNHNS and SASEGT. The CDR3 bases are TGTGCCAGCAGTTTTACAGGGGGCGTTGACACCGGGGAGCTGTTTTTT. Protein: CASSFTGGVDTGELFF.

Comment on this clonotype: One junction end disagrees with the germline gene, perhaps due to a read error. The chain combines TRBV25-1 with TRBJ2-7; perhaps TRBD2 as D (5 bases). CDR1 is MGHDK, CDR2 SYGVNS, per germline. The CDR3 loop spans 11 amino acids. The CDR3 region has the DNA TGTGCCAGCAGTGATGCCGCGAGGGCGGACTTC. Its protein is CASSDAARADF.

The rearrangement uses TRBV12-3 or TRBV12-4 and TRBJ1-2; 9 bases fit TRBD1. V trimming: 6 bases; J trimming: 6 bases; junction bases outside the gene matches: 11. The CDR3 totals 15 residues. CDR3 DNA sequence: TGTGCCAGCAGCCTAGCGGGACAGGGAAGCAATGGCTACACCTTC. Protein sequence: CASSLAGQGSNGYTF.

This clonotype was counted at least ten times. V is TRBV12-3 or TRBV12-4 and J is TRBJ2-7; D remains ambiguous. This CDR3 has 11 residues. Trimming cost V 3 bases and J 7 bases, with 7 bases left between them. Here the CDR3 DNA reads TGTGCCAGCAGTTTTTCGTGGGAGCAGTACTTC. It yields the protein CASSFSWEQYF.

In its sample, this clonotype was seen many times. This chain joins TRBV7-2 and TRBJ2-3; 10 bases line up with TRBD2. The germline gives CDR1 SGHTA, CDR2 FQGNSA. Losses at the gene ends were 6 bases for V and 6 bases for J; bases not matched to a gene: 9. The CDR3 is 15 residues long. CDR3 DNA: TGTGCCAGCAGGCGTTTGAGCGGGGGGGCGGATACGCAGTATTTT. Protein sequence: CASRRLSGGADTQYF.

This clonotype came up many times. The CDR3 spells CASSSRGLNTEAFF. In nucleotides, the CDR3 is TGTGCCAGCAGCTCCAGAGGGTTGAACACTGAAGCTTTCTTT. The chain combines TRBV3-1 with TRBJ1-1; D is unresolved. The CDR3 loop spans 14 amino acids. Germline assignment: CDR1 LGHDT and CDR2 YNNKEL (reference sequence). The V and J ends lost 5 bases and 0 bases respectively, with 10 bases between them.

This clonotype appeared a few times. The V gene is TRBV7-2, the J gene TRBJ1-2; the D is unclear. This CDR3 comprises 13 residues. The V gene lost 5 bases and the J gene lost 6 bases, with 13 bases spanning the gap. CDR1 is SGHTA, CDR2 FQGNSA, per germline. The chain's CDR3 is CASSRSMADGYTF. Written as DNA, the CDR3 is TGTGCCAGCAGCCGAAGTATGGCGGATGGCTACACCTTC.

This clonotype was seen at least ten times. The V and J genes are TRBV12-3 or TRBV12-4 and TRBJ1-6; the match to TRBD1 covers 8 bases. This CDR3 comprises 17 residues. After removal of 6 bases from V and 7 bases from J, the junction contained 14 bases not matched to a gene. This CDR3 is CASSPAAGGGSNSPLHF. The CDR3 nucleotides are TGTGCCAGCAGCCCAGCCGCAGGGGGCGGTTCGAATTCACCCCTCCACTTT.

This clonotype was counted between two and nine times. The rearrangement uses TRBV18 and TRBJ2-6; D not resolved. The CDR3 totals 15 residues. CDR1 and CDR2 (germline): KGHSH, LQKENI. V lost 3 bases and J lost 2, with 8 bases in between. CDR3 in DNA: TGTGCCAGCTCACCTAGCATGGCTGGGGCCAACGTCCTGACTTTC. Encoded protein: CASSPSMAGANVLTF.

This clonotype has just a few counts. The chain uses TRBV5-4 and TRBJ2-1; TRBD2 might be the D (5 bases). The CDR3 contains 13 residues. V was pared by 4 bases and J by 6 bases, with 11 bases between. From germline, CDR1 is SGHNT and CDR2 YYREEE (reference sequence). The CDR3 reads CASSPAEANEQFF. The CDR3, as DNA: TGTGCCAGCAGCCCGGCGGAGGCCAATGAGCAGTTCTTC.

Many counts were recorded for this clonotype. The V gene is TRBV6-6, the J gene TRBJ2-3, with TRBD2 as a possible D gene (5 bases). Deletions cut 2 bases from V and 5 bases from J, with 5 bases between. The CDR3 loop spans 12 amino acids. CDR1 and CDR2 from the germline V gene are MNHNY and SVGAGI (reference sequence). Here the CDR3 DNA reads TGTGCCAGCAGTTACGCGGGAGATACGCAGTATTTT. Protein: CASSYAGDTQYF.

This clonotype was picked up a small number of times. J is TRBJ1-2 and V is TRBV7-9; weak D call: TRBD1 (5 bases). Between the trimmed V and J ends, which lost 1 base and 6 bases, there was a span of 15 bases. CDR3 size: 15 residues. Germline V lookup: CDR1 SEHNR, CDR2 FQNEAQ (reference sequence). The CDR3 nucleotides are TGTGCCAGCAGCTTAGTGGGGCTAAGGGAAGATGGCTACACCTTC. This encodes CASSLVGLREDGYTF.

Only a few counts were recorded for this clonotype. The rearrangement links TRBV5-1 to TRBJ2-4, with no clear D. The CDR3 extends over 18 amino acids. Germline V gene sequence: CDR1 SGHRS, CDR2 YFSETQ. The V end lost 1 base, the J end lost 1 base, and 18 bases lay between the germline ends. The CDR3 DNA follows: TGCGCCAGCAGCTTGCACCCCCGAGAGTCCTCGGCCAAAAACATTCAGTACTTC. Amino acid sequence: CASSLHPRESSAKNIQYF.